This T cell receptor (beta chain) was captured by sequencing in a study of control samples from healthy donors and cancer patients. Method: immunoSEQ multiplex PCR; TCRdb's copy keeps in-frame clones and lacks some. Of about 15,000 clones in the sample, roughly 80% were seen once. The clonotype originates from a female donor with lung cancer. Sequenced: formalin-fixed, paraffin-embedded tissue.

CDR3 amino acids: CASSRDRSSYEQYF. CDR3 DNA sequence: TGTGCCAGCAGCAGGGACAGGAGCTCCTACGAGCAGTACTTC. The chain joins TRBV7-2 to TRBJ2-7, with 8 bases that match TRBD1. Trimming took 5 bases from V and 0 from J; bases not matched to a gene: 3. This CDR3 contains 14 residues. Germline V gene data show CDR1 as SGHTA and CDR2 as FQGNSA.